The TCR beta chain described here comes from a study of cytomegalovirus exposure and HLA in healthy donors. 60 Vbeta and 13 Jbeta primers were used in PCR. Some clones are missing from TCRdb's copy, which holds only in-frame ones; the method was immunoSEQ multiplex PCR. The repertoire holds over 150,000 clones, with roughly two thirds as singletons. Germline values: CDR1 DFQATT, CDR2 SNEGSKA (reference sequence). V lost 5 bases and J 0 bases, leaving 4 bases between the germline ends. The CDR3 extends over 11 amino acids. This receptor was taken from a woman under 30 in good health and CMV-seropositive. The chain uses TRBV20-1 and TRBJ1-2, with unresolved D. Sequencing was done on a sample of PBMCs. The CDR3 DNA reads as TGCAGTGCTGCAGCTAACTATGGCTACACCTTC. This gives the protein CSAAANYGYTF.